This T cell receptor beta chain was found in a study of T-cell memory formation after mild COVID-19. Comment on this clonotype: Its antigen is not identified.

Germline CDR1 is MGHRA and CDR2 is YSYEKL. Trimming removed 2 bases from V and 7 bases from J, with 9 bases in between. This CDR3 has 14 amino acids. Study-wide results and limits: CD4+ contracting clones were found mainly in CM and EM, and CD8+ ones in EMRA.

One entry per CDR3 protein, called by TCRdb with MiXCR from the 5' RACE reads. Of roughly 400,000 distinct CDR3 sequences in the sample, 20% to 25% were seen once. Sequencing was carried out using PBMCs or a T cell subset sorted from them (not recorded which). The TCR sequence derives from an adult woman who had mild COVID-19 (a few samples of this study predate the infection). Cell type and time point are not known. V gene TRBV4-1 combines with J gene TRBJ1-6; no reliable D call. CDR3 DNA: TGCGCCAGCAGCCAAATTCGGCAAAATTCACCCCTCCACTTT. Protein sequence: CASSQIRQNSPLHF.